The 32 T cell receptor beta chains below were found in one sample sequenced in a study of blood T cell repertoires in COVID-19. The protocol was immunoSEQ multiplex PCR, while the TCRdb copy is restricted to in-frame clones and leaves out a portion. The table lists around 110,000 clones, approximately 84% of them singletons. The sample was peripheral blood. These receptors all stem from a man in his 70s with active or convalescent COVID-19.

J is TRBJ2-3 and V is TRBV7-3, with D possibly TRBD2 on 6 matching bases. The length of the CDR3 is 14 residues. CDR1 and CDR2 from the germline V gene are SGHTA and FQGTGA. The V end was cut by 5 bases, the J end by 6 bases, with 15 bases between. The CDR3 DNA reads TGTGCCAGCAGCCCAAGAGCGGAGGGGGATACGCAGTATTTT. It encodes CASSPRAEGDTQYF.

J is TRBJ2-3 and V is TRBV5-4; D is possibly TRBD2 (6 bases). The germline V gene encodes CDR1 SGHNT and CDR2 YYREEE (reference sequence). The germline V and J ends were trimmed by 4 bases and 10 bases, with 13 bases remaining between them. This CDR3 is built from 12 residues. The CDR3 spells CASSAGLGAQYF. In DNA form, the CDR3 reads TGTGCCAGCAGCGCGGGACTTGGTGCGCAGTATTTT.

This clone was observed a handful of times. V gene TRBV5-4 combines with J gene TRBJ2-5; TRBD2 agrees at 10 bases. The CDR3 sequence is 16 residues long. The germline gives CDR1 SGHNT, CDR2 YYREEE (reference sequence). Unmatched junction bases numbered 4, after V lost 0 bases and J lost 2 bases. DNA of the CDR3: TGTGCCAGCAGCTTGGCCGGGACTAGCGAACAAGAGACCCAGTACTTC. Protein product: CASSLAGTSEQETQYF.

This chain uses TRBV5-6 with TRBJ2-7, with D maybe TRBD1 (5 bases). Trimming took off 3 bases at V and 4 bases at J, with 14 bases between the two ends. This CDR3 region has 14 residues. The germline V gene has CDR1 SGHDT and CDR2 YYEEEE. CDR3 region: CASSSSPGAYEQYF. The DNA of the CDR3 is TGTGCCAGCAGCTCGAGTCCTGGGGCGTACGAGCAGTACTTC.

The chain combines TRBV27 with TRBJ1-1, with 7 nucleotides matching TRBD1. Germline V gene sequence: CDR1 MNHEY, CDR2 SMNVEV (reference sequence). J gave up 5 bases and V 3 bases, and 3 bases lay outside the gene matches. This CDR3 has 13 amino acids. CDR3 nucleotide sequence: TGTGCCAGCAGTTTCCCAGGGGGAACTGAAGCTTTCTTT. Translating it yields CASSFPGGTEAFF.

The rearrangement links TRBV6-5 to TRBJ1-1, with TRBD1 identical over 9 bases. The length of the CDR3 is 15 residues. Germline V gene lookup returns CDR1 MNHEY and CDR2 SVGAGI. With 6 bases clipped from V and 1 base from J, the junction kept 6 bases outside the gene matches. CDR3 sequence (DNA): TGTGCCAGCAGCCTCAGACAGGGGGGGAACACTGAAGCTTTCTTT. Residues: CASSLRQGGNTEAFF.

The chain is built from TRBV19 and TRBJ1-1; D might be TRBD1 (6 bases). CDR1 and CDR2 (germline): LNHDA, SQIVND (reference sequence). CDR3 length equals 15 residues. V was shortened by 3 bases and J by 3 bases, with 14 bases between the two germline ends. The CDR3 region is CASSMAGAGYTEAFF. CDR3 bases: TGTGCCAGTAGTATGGCGGGGGCTGGGTACACTGAAGCTTTCTTT.

The genes are TRBV7-8 and TRBJ2-1; the D gene is possibly TRBD2 (7 bases). Trimming pared 7 bases from V and 6 bases from J, leaving 22 bases between. Germline CDR1 SGHVS, CDR2 FQNEAQ. CDR3 length: 16 amino acids. The CDR3 reads CASNKWEGGPGNEQFF. CDR3 DNA: TGTGCCAGCAACAAGTGGGAGGGGGGGCCCGGCAATGAGCAGTTCTTC.

J is TRBJ2-3 and V is TRBV6-6, with a weak D call TRBD2 (6 bases). This CDR3 is built from 14 residues. Trimming pared 6 bases from V and 6 bases from J, leaving 16 bases between. Germline V gene data show CDR1 as MNHNY and CDR2 as SVGAGI (reference sequence). CDR3 sequence reads: CASSEGGRVDTQYF. The CDR3 DNA reads as TGTGCCAGCAGCGAAGGAGGGCGTGTCGATACGCAGTATTTT.

The rearrangement uses TRBV6-5 and TRBJ1-2; D not certain. Germline V lookup: CDR1 MNHEY, CDR2 SVGAGI. This CDR3 has 13 amino acids. V was pared by 4 bases and J by 2 bases, with 8 bases between. Here the CDR3 DNA reads TGTGCCAGCAGTTTAACAACCAACTATGGCTACACCTTC. Its protein product is CASSLTTNYGYTF.

The V gene is TRBV14, the J gene TRBJ1-4, with D possibly being TRBD1 (5 bases). Trimming pared 0 bases from V and 1 base from J, leaving 6 bases between. CDR1 is SGHDN and CDR2 is FVKESK in the germline V gene. The CDR3 loop spans 15 amino acids. CDR3 bases: TGTGCCAGCAGCCAAGAGGGGCGAACTAATGAAAAACTGTTTTTT. Translation: CASSQEGRTNEKLFF.

The chain has TRBV5-1 and TRBJ2-5, with D tentatively TRBD1 (6 bases). V was trimmed by 6 bases and J by 1 base, leaving 10 bases between them. Germline V gene sequence: CDR1 SGHRS, CDR2 YFSETQ. The CDR3 spans 13 residues. The chain's CDR3 is CASNQGSQETQYF. In DNA form, the CDR3 reads TGCGCCAGCAACCAGGGGTCCCAAGAGACCCAGTACTTC.

CDR3 sequence: CASSFSSNEQFF. The DNA for the CDR3 is TGTGCCAGCAGCTTCTCGTCCAATGAGCAGTTCTTC. The chain joins TRBV11-3 to TRBJ2-1; D is ambiguous. The length of the CDR3 is 12 residues. Germline assignment: CDR1 SGHNT and CDR2 YENEEA. V was shortened by 3 bases and J by 6 bases, with 6 bases between the two germline ends.

This clone was counted once. V gene TRBV7-2 combines with J gene TRBJ2-7; TRBD1 is a possible D gene (5 bases). CDR3 size: 16 residues. The germline V and J ends were trimmed by 5 bases and 1 base, with 18 bases remaining between them. Germline CDR1 is SGHTA and CDR2 is FQGNSA. The DNA of the CDR3 is TGTGCCAGCAGCCCTCCCATGGGATCAGGGTCCTACGAGCAGTACTTC. Protein sequence: CASSPPMGSGSYEQYF.

This clone was recorded only once. Other nucleotide sequences from this sample produce the same CDR3. V gene TRBV5-1 combines with J gene TRBJ2-7; TRBD1 aligns across 9 bases. Trimming removed 0 bases from V and 2 bases from J; junction bases left unmatched: 0. The CDR3 is 14 amino acids. Per the germline V gene, CDR1 is SGHRS and CDR2 is YFSETQ. The CDR3 region is CASSLGTGAYEQYF. The CDR3 region has the DNA TGCGCCAGCAGCTTGGGGACAGGGGCCTACGAGCAGTACTTC.

The CDR3 coding sequence is TGCGCCAGCAGCCCGCGGGGGACAGGGACCACTCTGGGGGCCAACGTCCTGACTTTC. Protein product: CASSPRGTGTTLGANVLTF. The rearrangement uses TRBV5-1 and TRBJ2-6; TRBD1 agrees at 9 bases. Germline CDR1 SGHRS, CDR2 YFSETQ. This CDR3 has 19 residues. The J segment lost 4 bases and the V segment lost 4 bases, leaving 15 bases of the junction unmatched.

This rearrangement joins TRBV24-1 to TRBJ2-3; possible D gene TRBD1, 5 bases. Germline CDR1 is KGHDR and CDR2 is SFDVKD. V lost 5 bases to trimming and J lost 4 bases, with 21 bases between them. CDR3 length equals 17 residues. As DNA, the CDR3 is TGTGCCACCAGTGCCATCCCCCTGACAGACGCGTCAGATACGCAGTATTTT. Translation gives CATSAIPLTDASDTQYF.

The V gene is TRBV4-1, the J gene TRBJ2-3, with TRBD1 identical over 9 bases. CDR3 length: 15 amino acids. J was trimmed by 2 bases and V by 6 bases; bases with no gene match: 6. Germline CDR1 MGHRA, CDR2 YSYEKL. The CDR3 DNA is TGCGCCAGCAGGCGCGGGACAGGGACCACAGATACGCAGTATTTT. Translating it yields CASRRGTGTTDTQYF.

The chain recombines TRBV12-3 or TRBV12-4 with TRBJ1-2; 9 nucleotides match TRBD1. V gave up 6 bases and J gave up 6 bases; unmatched junction bases: 5. The CDR3 spans 13 residues. The CDR3, as DNA: TGTGCCAGCAGAGGACAGGGGAGGGATGGCTACACCTTC. Residues: CASRGQGRDGYTF.

The chain employs TRBV30 and TRBJ1-1; a possible D gene is TRBD1 (5 bases). Germline lookup yields CDR1 GTSNPN and CDR2 SVGIG (reference sequence). This CDR3 contains 13 residues. The V and J ends lost 5 bases and 8 bases respectively, with 18 bases between them. CDR3 in DNA: TGTGCCTGGTCTGACAACCGGGACTCCGAAGCTTTCTTT. Translation gives CAWSDNRDSEAFF.

The rearrangement links TRBV5-1 to TRBJ2-3; D remains ambiguous. The CDR3 covers 13 residues. The germline V gene has CDR1 SGHRS and CDR2 YFSETQ. The V and J ends lost 5 bases and 4 bases respectively, with 11 bases between them. CDR3 coding DNA: TGCGCCAGCAGGCGGAACTTCGCAGATACGCAGTATTTT. Its protein product is CASRRNFADTQYF.

The V call is TRBV19, the J call TRBJ2-7; the match to TRBD1 covers 7 bases. CDR1 LNHDA and CDR2 SQIVND come from the germline V gene (reference sequence). V shed 5 bases and J 4 bases; nucleotides not matched to a gene: 8. The CDR3 is 14 residues long. CDR3 DNA sequence: TGTGCCAGTAGTGCACAGGGGTCCTCGTACGAGCAGTACTTC. Translation gives CASSAQGSSYEQYF.

The rearrangement uses TRBV9 and TRBJ2-7; 9 nucleotides align to TRBD2. In germline, CDR1 is SGDLS, CDR2 YYNGEE. The ends lost 0 bases at V and 5 bases at J; junction bases unmatched: 6. This CDR3 region has 15 residues. The CDR3 DNA follows: TGTGCCAGCAGCGTAGCTGGGCTAGCGGGAAACGAGCAGTACTTC. Protein: CASSVAGLAGNEQYF.

The gene calls are TRBV3-1 (or the pseudogene TRBV3-2) and TRBJ2-1; 7 bases are a match to TRBD1. This CDR3 region has 14 residues. Germline V gives CDR1 LGHDT, CDR2 YNNKEL (reference sequence). With 2 bases clipped from V and 4 bases from J, the junction kept 2 bases outside the gene matches. The CDR3: CASSQYRGYNEQFF. In nucleotides, the CDR3 is TGTGCCAGCAGCCAATACAGGGGATACAATGAGCAGTTCTTC.

The gene calls are TRBV6-5 and TRBJ1-5, with TRBD1 matching over 7 bases. CDR3 length: 15 residues. Germline V gives CDR1 MNHEY, CDR2 SVGAGI. Germline trimming cut 5 bases from V and 3 bases from J; bases unmatched to any gene: 7. This CDR3 is CASSPQGTVNQPQHF. Written as DNA, the CDR3 is TGTGCCAGCAGTCCGCAAGGGACAGTCAATCAGCCCCAGCATTTT.

The CDR3 here is CASSPKQGATEAFF. The DNA of the CDR3 is TGTGCCAGCAGCCCAAAACAGGGGGCCACTGAAGCTTTCTTT. The chain links TRBV7-2 to TRBJ1-1; 9 nucleotides agree with TRBD1. Germline V gene data show CDR1 as SGHTA and CDR2 as FQGNSA. The V gene end was trimmed by 5 bases and the J gene end by 4 bases; junction bases not matched to a gene: 5. The CDR3 length is 14 residues. The full variable domain, in which reference TRBV7-2 and TRBJ1-1 provide the parts outside the CDR3, is GAGVSQSPSNKVTEKGKDVELRCDPISGHTALYWYRQSLGQGLEFLIYFQGNSAPDKSGLPSDRFSAERTGGSVSTLTIQRTQQEDSAVYLCASSPKQGATEAFFGQGTRLTVV.

The chain combines TRBV5-1 with TRBJ2-7, with 8 nucleotides matching TRBD1. Germline V CDR1 and CDR2: SGHRS, YFSETQ. Trimming took 1 base from V and 6 from J; bases not matched to a gene: 3. The CDR3 has 13 amino acids. CDR3 sequence: CASSLIQGGEQYF. For the CDR3, the DNA is TGCGCCAGCAGCTTGATACAGGGGGGCGAGCAGTACTTC.

The gene calls are TRBV5-1 and TRBJ1-6; D not certain. The V end was cut by 0 bases, the J end by 7 bases, with 14 bases between. Germline-derived CDR1 and CDR2 are SGHRS and YFSETQ. The CDR3 is 16 residues long. The CDR3, as DNA: TGCGCCAGCAGCTTGGGCACGGACTCCAGGAATTCACCCCTCCACTTT. Protein sequence: CASSLGTDSRNSPLHF.

This clone showed up just a few times. V gene TRBV10-3 combines with J gene TRBJ2-1; 10 positions agree with TRBD2. The CDR3 runs to 17 residues. In germline, CDR1 is ENHRY, CDR2 SYGVKD. The V gene end was trimmed by 11 bases and the J gene end by 1 base; junction bases not matched to a gene: 14. CDR3 in amino acids: CAASRLAGVGSYNEQFF. CDR3 bases: TGTGCCGCCAGCAGGCTAGCGGGAGTCGGGTCCTACAATGAGCAGTTCTTC.

Written as DNA, the CDR3 is TGTGCCAGCAGCCAAACGGGCGGGAACTACGAGCAGTACTTC. Translating it yields CASSQTGGNYEQYF. The chain couples TRBV11-3 to TRBJ2-7; a possible D gene is TRBD2 (6 bases). V was trimmed by 5 bases and J by 3 bases, leaving 14 bases between them. Per the germline V gene, CDR1 is SGHNT and CDR2 is YENEEA. The CDR3 is 14 residues long.

V is TRBV21-1 and J is TRBJ1-2; TRBD1, as called in the table, went unchecked against the DNA. TRBV21-1 is a pseudogene locus. This CDR3 contains 14 residues. The CDR3 loop reads CASSRLQGLFGYTF. The DNA for the CDR3 is TGTGCCAGCAGCAGATTACAGGGCCTTTTTGGCTACACCTTC.

The gene calls are TRBV2 and TRBJ2-1; D is perhaps TRBD2 (6 bases). V was shortened by 2 bases and J by 4 bases, with 18 bases between the two germline ends. Germline CDR1 reads SNHLY; CDR2 reads FYNNEI. CDR3 size: 17 residues. The CDR3 nucleotides read TGTGCCAGCAGTGAATCGTCTTGGGACTTGAGTTACAATGAGCAGTTCTTC. Translated, it gives CASSESSWDLSYNEQFF. The full variable domain, rest sourced from reference TRBV2 and TRBJ2-1, is EPEVTQTPSHQVTQMGQEVILRCVPISNHLYFYWYRQILGQKVEFLVSFYNNEISEKSEIFDDQFSVERPDGSNFTLKIRSTKLEDSAMYFCASSESSWDLSYNEQFFGPGTRLTVL.